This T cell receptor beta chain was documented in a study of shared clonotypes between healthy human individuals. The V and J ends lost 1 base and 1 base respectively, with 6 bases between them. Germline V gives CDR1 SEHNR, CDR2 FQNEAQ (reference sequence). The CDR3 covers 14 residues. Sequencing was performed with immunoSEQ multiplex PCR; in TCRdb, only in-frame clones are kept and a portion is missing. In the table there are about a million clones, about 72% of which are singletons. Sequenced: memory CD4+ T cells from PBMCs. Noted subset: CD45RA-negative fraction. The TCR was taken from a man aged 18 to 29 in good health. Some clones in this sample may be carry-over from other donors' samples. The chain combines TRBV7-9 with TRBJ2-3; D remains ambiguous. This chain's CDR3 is CASSLVDGTDTQYF. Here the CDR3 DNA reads TGTGCCAGCAGCTTAGTGGACGGCACAGATACGCAGTATTTT. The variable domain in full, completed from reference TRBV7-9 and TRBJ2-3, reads DTGVSQNPRHKITKRGQNVTFRCDPISEHNRLYWYRQTLGQGPEFLTYFQNEAQLEKSRLLSDRFSAERPKGSFSTLEIQRTEQGDSAMYLCASSLVDGTDTQYFGPGTRLTVL.